Listed here are 10 T cell receptor beta chains from one sample, sequenced in a study of blood T cell repertoires in COVID-19. TCRdb's table, derived via immunoSEQ multiplex PCR, lists solely in-frame clones and lacks some. The table has roughly 140,000 clones, approximately 87% seen once. The sample comprised PBMCs or T cells enriched from blood (not recorded which). These receptors originate from a man in his sixties who had recovered from COVID-19.

The chain is built from TRBV6-1 and TRBJ2-5; the D gene is possibly TRBD1 (5 bases). Trimming removed 2 bases from V and 1 base from J, with 11 bases in between. Germline-derived CDR1 and CDR2 are MNHNS and SASEGT. The CDR3 runs to 15 residues. This CDR3 is CASSEITGSQETQYF. The CDR3 DNA reads TGTGCCAGCAGTGAAATTACAGGATCCCAAGAGACCCAGTACTTC.

As regards this clone: Because it lacks the conserved phenylalanine or tryptophan at the end, this CDR3 is likely a read error. The DNA is omitted, as the CDR3 cannot be located on it reliably, and the CDR3 follows TCRdb's listing. The V call is TRBV28, the J call TRBJ1-3; TRBD1, the table's D call, was not compared with the DNA. Ends included, the CDR3 has 13 residues. CDR1 is MDHEN and CDR2 is SYDVKM in the germline V gene. CDR3 protein: CASSPQSGTGVNL.

This sequence joins TRBV5-6 and TRBJ2-3; TRBD1 matches 10 bases. The CDR3 has 16 amino acids. Trimming at V came to 0 bases and at J to 2 bases, leaving 3 bases not matched to a gene. Per germline, CDR1 SGHDT and CDR2 YYEEEE. CDR3: CASSLGGQGITDTQYF. CDR3 sequence (DNA): TGTGCCAGCAGCTTGGGGGGACAGGGGATCACAGATACGCAGTATTTT.

CDR3: CASRTGGIYEQYF. In DNA, the CDR3 is TGTGCCAGCAGGACAGGGGGCATTTACGAGCAGTACTTC. V and J are TRBV27 and TRBJ2-7, with 10 bases identical to TRBD1. V lost 6 bases, J lost 4 bases, and 3 bases stayed unmatched. This CDR3 contains 13 residues. Germline V lookup: CDR1 MNHEY, CDR2 SMNVEV (reference sequence).

The gene calls are TRBV5-6 and TRBJ2-1; 7 nucleotides agree with TRBD1. CDR1 SGHDT and CDR2 YYEEEE come from the germline V gene. The CDR3 is made up of 15 amino acids. Trimming cost V 1 base and J 4 bases; bases outside gene matches: 5. CDR3 residues: CASSLPRGSYNEQFF. CDR3 nucleotides: TGTGCCAGCAGCTTGCCCAGGGGGTCGTACAATGAGCAGTTCTTC.

CDR3 in amino acids: CASSSPGLHGYF. In DNA, the CDR3 is TGTGCCAGCAGCTCCCCGGGACTTCACGGGTATTTT. The rearrangement links TRBV5-6 to TRBJ2-3, with D perhaps TRBD2 (6 bases). Per germline, CDR1 SGHDT and CDR2 YYEEEE. V lost 3 bases to trimming and J lost 14 bases, with 16 bases between them. This CDR3 has 12 residues. Full variable domain (rest looked up from reference TRBV5-6 and TRBJ2-3): DAGVTQSPTHLIKTRGQQVTLRCSPKSGHDTVSWYQQALGQGPQFIFQYYEEEERQRGNFPDRFSGHQFPNYSSELNVNALLLGDSALYLCASSSPGLHGYFGPGTRLTVL.

The chain links TRBV5-8 to TRBJ2-7, with 9 positions matching TRBD1. The CDR3 runs 16 residues. Germline CDR1 and CDR2: SGHTS and YDEGEE. J was trimmed by 0 bases and V by 3 bases; bases with no gene match: 7. CDR3 residues: CASSSRDRDISYEQYF. In DNA, the CDR3 is TGTGCCAGCAGCTCGCGGGACAGGGATATCTCCTACGAGCAGTACTTC.

V usage is TRBV28 and J usage is TRBJ1-5; 8 bases match TRBD1. CDR3 length equals 15 residues. The V gene's germline CDR1 is MDHEN and CDR2 SYDVKM. Germline trimming cut 8 bases from V and 4 bases from J; bases unmatched to any gene: 10. The chain's CDR3 is CASYNQGARNQPQHF. The CDR3, as DNA: TGTGCCAGCTACAACCAGGGGGCGCGGAATCAGCCCCAGCATTTT.

The genes are TRBV3-1 (or the pseudogene TRBV3-2) and TRBJ2-7, with a weak D call TRBD1 (5 bases). The CDR3 is made up of 15 amino acids. Germline CDR1 is LGHDT and CDR2 is YNNKEL (reference sequence). The V gene lost 4 bases and the J gene lost 1 base, with 14 bases spanning the gap. The CDR3 region is CASSRGQEVSYEQYF. CDR3 bases: TGTGCCAGCAGCCGAGGACAAGAAGTTTCCTACGAGCAGTACTTC.

The V gene is TRBV7-8, the J gene TRBJ1-5; 8 bases are shared with TRBD1. The V gene's germline CDR1 is SGHVS and CDR2 FQNEAQ. V gave up 5 bases and J gave up 6 bases; unmatched junction bases: 15. The CDR3 is 17 residues long. The DNA of the CDR3 is TGTGCCAGCAGCCTTCTTACCCGGACAGGGAGTCCTCAGCCCCAGCATTTT. It yields the protein CASSLLTRTGSPQPQHF.